This is a list of T cell receptor beta chains from one sample in a study of blood T cell repertoires in COVID-19. TCRdb keeps only in-frame clones here, not all; method: immunoSEQ multiplex PCR. Of about 42,000 clones listed, 79% are singletons. The material sequenced was peripheral blood. These receptors came from a woman older than 75 with acute or convalescent COVID-19. Both conserved end residues are part of each CDR3. The order of the fields is CDR3 protein, D gene, CDR3 length, V gene, J gene. D genes are given only for firm matches.

CASSQGAGATEAFF	TRBD1	14	TRBV9	TRBJ1-1
CASRLAPGLDDGEQFF	TRBD2	16	TRBV7-6	TRBJ2-1
CASSRQDEGIYF	NA	12	TRBV12-3/TRBV12-4	TRBJ1-3
CASSYGGFSSPLHF	NA	14	TRBV6-5	TRBJ1-6
CASNQREGQNIQYF	NA	14	TRBV10-2	TRBJ2-4
CASRLSGSGTDTQYF	TRBD2	15	TRBV19	TRBJ2-3
CASSQRLAGVLDPDEQYF	TRBD2	18	TRBV4-2	TRBJ2-7
CASSSTLTSKQFF	TRBD2	13	TRBV2	TRBJ2-1
CASSLTVEKLFF	NA	12	TRBV4-2	TRBJ1-4
CASSVGSGGYNEQFF	TRBD2	15	TRBV9	TRBJ2-1
CASSVLSGSGTDTQYF	TRBD2	16	TRBV9	TRBJ2-3
CAWSKTVGMSSYNSPLHF	NA	18	TRBV30	TRBJ1-6
CASRSTGTVEAFF	TRBD1	13	TRBV5-1	TRBJ1-1
CASSLQGRAEAFF	TRBD1	13	TRBV5-1	TRBJ1-1